This T cell receptor (beta chain) originates from a study of cytomegalovirus exposure and HLA in healthy donors. Across the whole study: From donors who were HLA-typed, an early data release held approximately 91 million unique TCRs. The Caucasian-associated ancestry cluster contained 81% of the approximately 400 genotyped donors.

The PCR made use of 60 Vbeta and 13 Jbeta primers. This table comes from immunoSEQ multiplex PCR, and its TCRdb copy is limited to in-frame clones, with some not included. The sample gives 130,000 to 150,000 clones, roughly 76% of which show up once; 2.5% to 3.5% is in the top ten. To note about this clone: Its matching antigen is unknown.

The CDR3 extends over 16 amino acids. V lost 0 bases to trimming and J lost 0 bases; unmatched junction nucleotides: 5. Germline-derived CDR1 and CDR2 are ENHRY and SYGVKD. Study-wide results and limits: Reports state that TCR beta sequences accurately predicted most subjects' HLA-A and HLA-B alleles. Apart from CMV serostatus, no immune exposure information was available.

This clonotype originated in a woman in her 30s in good health and CMV-seronegative. The rearrangement joins TRBV10-3 to TRBJ2-7; 7 nucleotides agree with TRBD1. Sequencing was carried out using PBMCs. CDR3 region: CAISESWTGSSYEQYF. DNA for the CDR3: TGTGCCATCAGTGAGTCGTGGACAGGTAGCTCCTACGAGCAGTACTTC.